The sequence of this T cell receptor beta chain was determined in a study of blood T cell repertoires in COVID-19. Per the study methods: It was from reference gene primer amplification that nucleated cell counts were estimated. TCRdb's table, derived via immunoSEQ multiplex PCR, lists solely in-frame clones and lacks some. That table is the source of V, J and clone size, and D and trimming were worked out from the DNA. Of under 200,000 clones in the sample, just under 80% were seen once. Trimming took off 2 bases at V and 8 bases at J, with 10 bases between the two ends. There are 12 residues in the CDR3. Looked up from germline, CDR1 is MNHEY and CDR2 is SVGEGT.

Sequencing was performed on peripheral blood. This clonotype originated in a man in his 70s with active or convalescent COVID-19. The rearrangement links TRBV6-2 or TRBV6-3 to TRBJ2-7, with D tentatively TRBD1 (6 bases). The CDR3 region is CASSYQGSKQYF. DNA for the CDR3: TGTGCCAGCAGTTACCAGGGGAGCAAGCAGTACTTC.